The rows below give T cell receptor beta chains drawn from one sample of a study of CD8+ T cells in alopecia areata. Clones were read by immunoSEQ multiplex PCR, and TCRdb kept only the in-frame ones, dropping some. The profile shows just over 20,000 clones, 60% to 70% of them singletons. The sample comprised CD4+ Tregs sorted from blood. The receptor set was obtained from a human donor with alopecia areata. Each CDR3 is given with its conserved first and last residue. A D gene is named only where the DNA matches it firmly. Where a row states a size, it is once, few, many or the class of an expanded clone; other rows omit it.

clone_size	v_call	d_call	j_call	cdr3_aa	cdr3_nt
few	TRBV28	-	TRBJ2-1	CASSPPRPNEQFF	TGTGCCAGCAGTCCCCCAAGACCCAATGAGCAGTTCTTC
-	TRBV27	-	TRBJ1-2	CASSFSPQGFGGYTF	TGTGCCAGCAGTTTCTCCCCGCAGGGGTTCGGTGGCTACACCTTC
-	TRBV18	TRBD2	TRBJ2-5	CASSPGLAGAETQYF	TGTGCCAGCTCACCGGGACTAGCGGGAGCAGAGACCCAGTACTTC
once	TRBV5-1	TRBD1	TRBJ1-1	CASSLEGQGTFF	TGCGCCAGCAGCTTGGAGGGACAGGGGACTTTCTTT
-	TRBV6-1	-	TRBJ1-2	CASNLGRENGYTF	TGTGCCAGCAATCTTGGCAGGGAGAATGGCTACACCTTC
-	TRBV18	TRBD1	TRBJ2-1	CASSPRDRGTNEQFF	TGTGCCAGCTCACCGCGGGACAGGGGTACCAATGAGCAGTTCTTC
few	TRBV9	TRBD2	TRBJ2-5	CASSRTSSGFQETQYF	TGTGCCAGCAGCCGGACGTCTAGCGGATTCCAAGAGACCCAGTACTTC
-	TRBV29-1	-	TRBJ2-1	CSGAGSAVYEQFF	TGCAGCGGGGCCGGATCAGCAGTCTATGAGCAGTTCTTC
-	TRBV4-2	-	TRBJ2-5	CASSRGETQYF	TGTGCCAGCAGCCGAGGAGAGACCCAGTACTTC
few	TRBV29-1	TRBD1	TRBJ2-5	CSVEGTGTGETQYF	TGCAGCGTTGAAGGCACCGGGACAGGGGAGACCCAGTACTTC
-	TRBV10-3	TRBD1	TRBJ2-1	CALAPGTGNYNEQFF	TGTGCCCTAGCTCCCGGGACAGGGAACTACAATGAGCAGTTCTTC
few	TRBV28	-	TRBJ2-3	CASSSRLDTQYF	TGTGCCAGCAGTTCCAGGCTAGATACGCAGTATTTT
-	TRBV21-1	-	TRBJ2-1	CASSKVLARVENEQFF	TGTGCCAGCAGCAAAGTATTGGCTAGGGTGGAAAATGAGCAGTTCTTC
few	TRBV20-1	-	TRBJ2-3	CSALSRDTQYF	TGCAGTGCACTCAGTCGGGATACGCAGTATTTT
few	TRBV9	TRBD1	TRBJ1-2	CASSGPGQGNYGYTF	TGTGCCAGCAGCGGACCGGGACAGGGGAACTATGGCTACACCTTC
few	TRBV30	TRBD2	TRBJ2-7	CAWSALAGGLSHEQYF	TGTGCCTGGAGCGCCTTAGCGGGAGGGCTAAGCCACGAGCAGTACTTC
-	TRBV28	-	TRBJ2-7	CASEGVSYEQYF	TGTGCCAGTGAAGGGGTCTCCTACGAGCAGTACTTC
-	TRBV7-2	TRBD1	TRBJ2-1	CASSLALDRDYNEQFF	TGTGCCAGCAGCTTAGCGCTGGACAGGGATTACAATGAGCAGTTCTTC
-	TRBV5-1	-	TRBJ2-1	CASSFVGSTFGNEQFF	TGCGCCAGCAGCTTTGTGGGGTCAACCTTTGGCAATGAGCAGTTCTTC
-	TRBV5-1	TRBD1	TRBJ2-5	CASSSGQVGETQYF	TGCGCCAGCAGCTCAGGACAGGTCGGAGAGACCCAGTACTTC
-	TRBV2	-	TRBJ1-4	CASSRQGLGNEKLFF	TGTGCCAGCAGTCGTCAGGGGTTGGGTAATGAAAAACTGTTTTTT
-	TRBV30	-	TRBJ1-1	CAWSVPGGTTEAFF	TGTGCCTGGAGTGTACCCGGGGGCACCACTGAAGCTTTCTTT
few	TRBV7-2	TRBD2	TRBJ2-7	CASSPSGTRGYEQYF	TGTGCCAGCAGCCCCTCCGGGACTAGAGGATACGAGCAGTACTTC
-	TRBV5-5	-	TRBJ2-7	CASSPGGGRGTPEQYF	TGTGCCAGCAGCCCTGGAGGGGGCCGCGGGACTCCCGAGCAGTACTTC